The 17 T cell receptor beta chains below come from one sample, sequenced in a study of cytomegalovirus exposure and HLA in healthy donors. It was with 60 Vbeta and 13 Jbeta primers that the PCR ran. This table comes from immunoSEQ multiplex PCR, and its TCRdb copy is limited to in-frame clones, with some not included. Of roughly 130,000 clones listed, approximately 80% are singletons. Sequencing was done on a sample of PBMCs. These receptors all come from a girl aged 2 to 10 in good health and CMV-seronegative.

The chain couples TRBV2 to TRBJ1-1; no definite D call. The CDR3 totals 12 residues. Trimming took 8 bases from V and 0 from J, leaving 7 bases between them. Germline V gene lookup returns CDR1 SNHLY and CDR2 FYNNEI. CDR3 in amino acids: CASGRMNTEAFF. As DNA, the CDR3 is TGTGCCAGCGGCAGGATGAACACTGAAGCTTTCTTT.

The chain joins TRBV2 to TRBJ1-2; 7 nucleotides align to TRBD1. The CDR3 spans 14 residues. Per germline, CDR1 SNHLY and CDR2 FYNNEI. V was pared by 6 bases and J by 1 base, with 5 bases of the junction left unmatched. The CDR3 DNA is TGTGCCAGCAGAGAGACAGGGCATAACTATGGCTACACCTTC. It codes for CASRETGHNYGYTF.

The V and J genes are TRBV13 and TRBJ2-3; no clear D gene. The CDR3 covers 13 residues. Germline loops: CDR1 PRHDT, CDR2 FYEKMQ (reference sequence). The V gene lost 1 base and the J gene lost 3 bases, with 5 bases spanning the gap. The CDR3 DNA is TGTGCCAGCAGCTTAGTAGTGACAGATACGCAGTATTTT. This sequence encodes CASSLVVTDTQYF. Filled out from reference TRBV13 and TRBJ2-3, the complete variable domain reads AAGVIQSPRHLIKEKRETATLKCYPIPRHDTVYWYQQGPGQDPQFLISFYEKMQSDKGSIPDRFSAQQFSDYHSELNMSSLELGDSALYFCASSLVVTDTQYFGPGTRLTVL.

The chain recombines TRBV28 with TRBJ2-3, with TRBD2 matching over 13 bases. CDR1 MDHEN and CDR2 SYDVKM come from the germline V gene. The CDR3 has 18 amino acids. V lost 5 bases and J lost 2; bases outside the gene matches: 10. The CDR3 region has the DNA TGTGCCAGCAGTCAAGCCCCCGGACTAGCGGGAGCCACAGATACGCAGTATTTT. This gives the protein CASSQAPGLAGATDTQYF. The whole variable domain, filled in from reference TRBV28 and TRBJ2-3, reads DVKVTQSSRYLVKRTGEKVFLECVQDMDHENMFWYRQDPGLGLRLIYFSYDVKMKEKGDIPEGYSVSREKKERFSLILESASTNQTSMYLCASSQAPGLAGATDTQYFGPGTRLTVL.

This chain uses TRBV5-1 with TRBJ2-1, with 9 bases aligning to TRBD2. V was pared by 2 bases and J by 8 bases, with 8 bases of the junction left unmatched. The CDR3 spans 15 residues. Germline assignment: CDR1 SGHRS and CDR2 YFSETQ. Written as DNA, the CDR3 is TGCGCCAGCAGCTTACTAGCGGGCGGTGTAGATGAGCAGTTCTTC. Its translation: CASSLLAGGVDEQFF.

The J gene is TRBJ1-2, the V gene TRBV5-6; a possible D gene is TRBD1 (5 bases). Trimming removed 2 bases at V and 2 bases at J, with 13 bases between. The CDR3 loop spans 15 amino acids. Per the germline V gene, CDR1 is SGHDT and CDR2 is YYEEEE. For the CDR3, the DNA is TGTGCCAGCAGCTTAGGTCTCCGGGGGAACTATGGCTACACCTTC. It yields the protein CASSLGLRGNYGYTF.

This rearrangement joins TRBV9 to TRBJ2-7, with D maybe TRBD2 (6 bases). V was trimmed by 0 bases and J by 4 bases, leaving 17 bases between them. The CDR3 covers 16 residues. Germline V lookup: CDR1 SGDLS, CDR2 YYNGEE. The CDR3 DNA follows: TGTGCCAGCAGCGTAGGGGGGGACTGGAACGGATACGAGCAGTACTTC. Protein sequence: CASSVGGDWNGYEQYF.

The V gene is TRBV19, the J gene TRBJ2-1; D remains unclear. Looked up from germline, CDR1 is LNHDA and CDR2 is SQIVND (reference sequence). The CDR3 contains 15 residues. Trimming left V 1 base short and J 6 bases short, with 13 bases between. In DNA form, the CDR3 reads TGTGCCAGTAGTATAGTACGGCCCCGAGGCAATGAGCAGTTCTTC. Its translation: CASSIVRPRGNEQFF.

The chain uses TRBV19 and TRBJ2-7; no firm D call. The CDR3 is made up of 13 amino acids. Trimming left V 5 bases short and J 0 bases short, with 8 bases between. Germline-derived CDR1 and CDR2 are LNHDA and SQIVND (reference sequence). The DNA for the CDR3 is TGTGCCAGTAGTTGGCGGTCCTCCTACGAGCAGTACTTC. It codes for CASSWRSSYEQYF.

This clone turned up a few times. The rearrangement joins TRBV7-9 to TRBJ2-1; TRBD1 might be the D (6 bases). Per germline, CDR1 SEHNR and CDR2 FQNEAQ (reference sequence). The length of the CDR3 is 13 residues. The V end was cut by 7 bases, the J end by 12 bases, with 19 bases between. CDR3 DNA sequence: TGTGCCAGCACCTTGGGGGACACTCCAGGGCAGTTCTTC. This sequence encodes CASTLGDTPGQFF.

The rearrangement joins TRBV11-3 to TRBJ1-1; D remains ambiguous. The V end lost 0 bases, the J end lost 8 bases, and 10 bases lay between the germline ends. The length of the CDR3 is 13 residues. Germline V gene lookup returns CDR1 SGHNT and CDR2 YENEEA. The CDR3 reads CASSLDTGMEAFF. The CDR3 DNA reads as TGTGCCAGCAGCTTAGATACCGGGATGGAAGCTTTCTTT. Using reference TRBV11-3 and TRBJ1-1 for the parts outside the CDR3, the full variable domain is EAGVVQSPRYKIIEKKQPVAFWCNPISGHNTLYWYLQNLGQGPELLIRYENEEAVDDSQLPKDRFSAERLKGVDSTLKIQPAELGDSAVYLCASSLDTGMEAFFGQGTRLTVV.

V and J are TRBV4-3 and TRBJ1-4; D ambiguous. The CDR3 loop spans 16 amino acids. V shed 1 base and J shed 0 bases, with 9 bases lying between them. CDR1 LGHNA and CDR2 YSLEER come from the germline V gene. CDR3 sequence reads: CASSQGRGSTNEKLFF. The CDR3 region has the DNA TGCGCCAGCAGCCAAGGACGGGGATCAACTAATGAAAAACTGTTTTTT.

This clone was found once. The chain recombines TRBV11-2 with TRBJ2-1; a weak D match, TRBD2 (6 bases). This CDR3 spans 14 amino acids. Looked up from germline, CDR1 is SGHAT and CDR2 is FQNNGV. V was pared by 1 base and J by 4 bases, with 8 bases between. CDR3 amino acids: CASSLAGRYNEQFF. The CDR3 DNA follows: TGTGCCAGCAGCTTAGCCGGGAGATACAATGAGCAGTTCTTC.

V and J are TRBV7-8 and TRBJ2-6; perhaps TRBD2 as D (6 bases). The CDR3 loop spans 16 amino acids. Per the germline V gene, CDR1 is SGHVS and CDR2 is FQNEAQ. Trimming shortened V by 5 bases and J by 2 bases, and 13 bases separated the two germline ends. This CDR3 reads CASSGGPGTGANVLTF. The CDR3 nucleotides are TGTGCCAGCAGCGGAGGGCCAGGCACTGGGGCCAACGTCCTGACTTTC.

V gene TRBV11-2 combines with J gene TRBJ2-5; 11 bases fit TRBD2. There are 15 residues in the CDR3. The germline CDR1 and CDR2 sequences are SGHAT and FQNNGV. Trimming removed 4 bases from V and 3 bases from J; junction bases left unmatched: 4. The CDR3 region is CASSWGSGGEETQYF. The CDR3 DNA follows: TGTGCCAGCAGCTGGGGTAGCGGGGGGGAAGAGACCCAGTACTTC. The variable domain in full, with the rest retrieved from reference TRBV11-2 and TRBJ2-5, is EAGVAQSPRYKIIEKRQSVAFWCNPISGHATLYWYQQILGQGPKLLIQFQNNGVVDDSQLPKDRFSAERLKGVDSTLKIQPAKLEDSAVYLCASSWGSGGEETQYFGPGTRLLVL.

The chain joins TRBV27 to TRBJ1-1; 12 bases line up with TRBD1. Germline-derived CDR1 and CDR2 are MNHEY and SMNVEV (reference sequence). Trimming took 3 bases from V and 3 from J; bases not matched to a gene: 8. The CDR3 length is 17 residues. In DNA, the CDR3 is TGTGCCAGCAGTTTCGACCGGGACAGGGGGCTTGACACTGAAGCTTTCTTT. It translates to CASSFDRDRGLDTEAFF.

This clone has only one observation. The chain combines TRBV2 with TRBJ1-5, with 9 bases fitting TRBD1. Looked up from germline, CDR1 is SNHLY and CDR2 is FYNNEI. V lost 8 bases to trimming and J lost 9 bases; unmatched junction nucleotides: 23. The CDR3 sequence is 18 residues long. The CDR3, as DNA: TGTGCCAGCTCTTCGGGACAGGGAAGTTGGGGCAGAGCGGGGCCCCAGCATTTT. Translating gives CASSSGQGSWGRAGPQHF.